The clone carrying this T cell receptor (beta chain) appeared a single time. The antigen is unknown. The data are from a study of T cell responses to AZD1222 COVID-19 vaccine. V shed 4 bases and J shed 7 bases, with 15 bases lying between them. CDR1 and CDR2 (germline): SGHRS, YFSETQ. This CDR3 is built from 14 residues. Measured with immunoSEQ multiplex PCR; TCRdb has only the in-frame clones, and not every one. The sample yields about 160,000 clones, 94% seen once. Regarding the study as a whole: The reported proportion of spike-specific TCRs targeting unmutated variant regions was nearly half.

This receptor was identified in an adult who received the AZD1222 COVID-19 vaccine. Specimen: peripheral blood, collected 28 days after the second AZD1222 dose. The V call is TRBV5-1, the J call TRBJ2-1, with D tentatively TRBD1 or TRBD2 (5 bases each). The CDR3 DNA is TGCGCCAGCAGCAAGACGGGACGGTGGAATGAGCAGTTCTTC. This encodes CASSKTGRWNEQFF. Variable domain in full (rest from reference TRBV5-1 and TRBJ2-1): KAGVTQTPRYLIKTRGQQVTLSCSPISGHRSVSWYQQTPGQGLQFLFEYFSETQRNKGNFPGRFSGRQFSNSRSEMNVSTLELGDSALYLCASSKTGRWNEQFFGPGTRLTVL.